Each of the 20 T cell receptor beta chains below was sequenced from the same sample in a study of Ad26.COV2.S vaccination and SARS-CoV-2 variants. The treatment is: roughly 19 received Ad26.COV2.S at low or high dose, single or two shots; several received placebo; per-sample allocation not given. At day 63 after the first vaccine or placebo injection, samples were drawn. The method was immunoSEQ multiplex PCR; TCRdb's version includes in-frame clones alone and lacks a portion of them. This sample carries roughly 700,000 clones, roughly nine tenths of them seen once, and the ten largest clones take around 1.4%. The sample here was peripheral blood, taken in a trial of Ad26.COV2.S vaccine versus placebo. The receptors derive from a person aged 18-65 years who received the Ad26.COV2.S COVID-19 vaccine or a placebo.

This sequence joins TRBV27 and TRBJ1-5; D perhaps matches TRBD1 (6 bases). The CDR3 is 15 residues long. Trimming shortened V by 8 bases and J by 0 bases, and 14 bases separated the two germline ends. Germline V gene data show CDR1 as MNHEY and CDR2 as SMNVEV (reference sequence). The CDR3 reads CASRGTKDSNQPQHF. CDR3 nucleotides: TGTGCCAGCCGGGGGACAAAAGATAGCAATCAGCCCCAGCATTTT.

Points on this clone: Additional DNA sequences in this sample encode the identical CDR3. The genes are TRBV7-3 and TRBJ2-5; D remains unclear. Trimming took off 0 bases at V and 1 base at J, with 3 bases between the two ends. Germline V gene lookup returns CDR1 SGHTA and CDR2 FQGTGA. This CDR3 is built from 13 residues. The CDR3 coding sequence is TGTGCCAGCAGCTTAACTCGCCAAGAGACCCAGTACTTC. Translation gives CASSLTRQETQYF.

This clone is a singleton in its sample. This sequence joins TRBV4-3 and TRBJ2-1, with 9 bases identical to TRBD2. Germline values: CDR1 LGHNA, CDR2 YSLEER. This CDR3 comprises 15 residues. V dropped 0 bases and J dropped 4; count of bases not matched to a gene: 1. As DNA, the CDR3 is TGCGCCAGCAGCCAAGACCTAGCGGGGTACAATGAGCAGTTCTTC. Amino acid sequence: CASSQDLAGYNEQFF.

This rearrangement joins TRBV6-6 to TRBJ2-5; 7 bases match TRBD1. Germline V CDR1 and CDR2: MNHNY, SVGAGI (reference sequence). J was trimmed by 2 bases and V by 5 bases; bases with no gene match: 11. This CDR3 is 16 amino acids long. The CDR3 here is CASSRLGQTDQETQYF. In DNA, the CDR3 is TGTGCCAGCAGTCGATTGGGACAGACAGATCAAGAGACCCAGTACTTC.

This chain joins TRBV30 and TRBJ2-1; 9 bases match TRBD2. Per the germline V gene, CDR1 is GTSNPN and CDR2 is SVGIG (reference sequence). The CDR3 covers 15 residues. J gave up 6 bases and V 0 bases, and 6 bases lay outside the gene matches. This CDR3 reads CAWSVRGGRVNEQFF. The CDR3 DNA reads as TGTGCCTGGAGTGTACGGGGCGGGAGGGTCAATGAGCAGTTCTTC.

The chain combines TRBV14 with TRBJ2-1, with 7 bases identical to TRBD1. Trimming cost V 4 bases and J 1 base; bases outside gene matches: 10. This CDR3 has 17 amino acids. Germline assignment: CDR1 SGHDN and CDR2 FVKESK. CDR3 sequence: CASSRSTGAGSYNEQFF. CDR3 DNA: TGTGCCAGCAGCCGATCAACAGGGGCAGGGTCCTACAATGAGCAGTTCTTC.

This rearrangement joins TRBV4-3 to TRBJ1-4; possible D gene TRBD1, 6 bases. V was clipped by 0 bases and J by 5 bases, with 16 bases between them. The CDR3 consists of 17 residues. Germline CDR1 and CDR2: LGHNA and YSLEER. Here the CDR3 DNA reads TGCGCCAGCAGCCAAGATTGGGGGGGGCAGGGGAATGAAAAACTGTTTTTT. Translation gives CASSQDWGGQGNEKLFF.

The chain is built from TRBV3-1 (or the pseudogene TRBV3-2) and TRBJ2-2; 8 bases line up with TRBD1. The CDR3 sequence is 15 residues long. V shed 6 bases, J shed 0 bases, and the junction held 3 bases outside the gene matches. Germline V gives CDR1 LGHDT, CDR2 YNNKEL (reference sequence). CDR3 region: CASSVGQANTGELFF. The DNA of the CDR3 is TGTGCCAGCAGTGTGGGACAGGCGAACACCGGGGAGCTGTTTTTT.

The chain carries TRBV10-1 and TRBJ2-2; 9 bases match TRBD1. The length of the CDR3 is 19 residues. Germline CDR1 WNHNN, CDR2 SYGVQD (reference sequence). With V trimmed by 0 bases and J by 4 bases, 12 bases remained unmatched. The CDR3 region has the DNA TGCGCCAGCAGTGAGTCGGTAAGGCGGGGACAGGGTAGCACCGGGGAGCTGTTTTTT. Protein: CASSESVRRGQGSTGELFF.

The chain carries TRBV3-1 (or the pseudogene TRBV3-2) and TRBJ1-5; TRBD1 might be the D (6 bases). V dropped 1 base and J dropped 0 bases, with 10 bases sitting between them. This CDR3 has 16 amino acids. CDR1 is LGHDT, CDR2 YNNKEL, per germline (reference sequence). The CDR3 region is CASSQGTGISNQPQHF. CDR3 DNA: TGTGCCAGCAGCCAAGGTACAGGGATTAGCAATCAGCCCCAGCATTTT.

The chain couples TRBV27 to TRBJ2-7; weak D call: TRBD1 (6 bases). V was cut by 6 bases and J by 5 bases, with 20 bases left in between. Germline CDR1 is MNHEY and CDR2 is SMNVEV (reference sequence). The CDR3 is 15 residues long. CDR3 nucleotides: TGTGCCAGCAGGGAACAGGGAATTCAAGTCCACGAGCAGTACTTC. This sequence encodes CASREQGIQVHEQYF.

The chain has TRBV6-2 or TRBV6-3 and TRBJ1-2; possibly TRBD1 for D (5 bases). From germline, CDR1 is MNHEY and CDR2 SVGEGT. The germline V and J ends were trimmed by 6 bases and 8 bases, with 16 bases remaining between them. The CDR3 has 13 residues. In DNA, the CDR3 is TGTGCCAGCAGCCTTACAGGCTTGAGAGGCTACACCTTC. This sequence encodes CASSLTGLRGYTF.

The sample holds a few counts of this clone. The chain's CDR3 is CAWSRGVNQPQHF. CDR3 sequence (DNA): TGTGCCTGGAGTCGCGGAGTTAATCAGCCCCAGCATTTT. The chain carries TRBV30 and TRBJ1-5; D gene unclear. Per the germline V gene, CDR1 is GTSNPN and CDR2 is SVGIG (reference sequence). V was clipped by 2 bases and J by 4 bases, with 9 bases between them. The CDR3 covers 13 residues. The whole variable domain, remainder taken from reference TRBV30 and TRBJ1-5, is SQTIHQWPATLVQPVGSPLSLECTVEGTSNPNLYWYRQAAGRGLQLLFYSVGIGQISSEVPQNLSASRPQDRQFILSSKKLLLSDSGFYLCAWSRGVNQPQHFGDGTRLSIL.

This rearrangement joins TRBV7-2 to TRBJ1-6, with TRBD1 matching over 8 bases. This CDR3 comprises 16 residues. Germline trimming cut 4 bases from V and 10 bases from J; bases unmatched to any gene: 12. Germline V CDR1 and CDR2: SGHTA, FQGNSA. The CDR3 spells CASSYRDRSKGSPLHF. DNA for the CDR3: TGTGCCAGCAGCTACCGGGACAGGAGCAAGGGGTCACCCCTCCACTTT.

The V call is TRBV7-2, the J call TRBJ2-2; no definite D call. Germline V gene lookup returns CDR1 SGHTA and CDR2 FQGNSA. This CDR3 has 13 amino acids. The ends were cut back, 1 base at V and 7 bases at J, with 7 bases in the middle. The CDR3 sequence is CASSLVSDGELFF. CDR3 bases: TGTGCCAGCAGCTTAGTCTCGGACGGGGAGCTGTTTTTT. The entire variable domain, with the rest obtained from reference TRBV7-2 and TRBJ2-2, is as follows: GAGVSQSPSNKVTEKGKDVELRCDPISGHTALYWYRQSLGQGLEFLIYFQGNSAPDKSGLPSDRFSAERTGGSVSTLTIQRTQQEDSAVYLCASSLVSDGELFFGEGSRLTVL.

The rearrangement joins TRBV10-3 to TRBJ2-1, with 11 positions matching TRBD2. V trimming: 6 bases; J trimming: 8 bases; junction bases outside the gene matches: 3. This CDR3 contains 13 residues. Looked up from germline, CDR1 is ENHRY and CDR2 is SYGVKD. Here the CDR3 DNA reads TGTGCCATCAGGCTAGCGGGAGGACATGAGCAGTTCTTC. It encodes CAIRLAGGHEQFF.

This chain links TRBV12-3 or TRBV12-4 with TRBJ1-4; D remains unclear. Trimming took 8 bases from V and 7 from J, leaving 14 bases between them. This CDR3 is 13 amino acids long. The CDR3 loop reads CASAWTSGEKLFF. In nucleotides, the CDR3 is TGTGCCAGCGCCTGGACCTCGGGTGAAAAACTGTTTTTT.

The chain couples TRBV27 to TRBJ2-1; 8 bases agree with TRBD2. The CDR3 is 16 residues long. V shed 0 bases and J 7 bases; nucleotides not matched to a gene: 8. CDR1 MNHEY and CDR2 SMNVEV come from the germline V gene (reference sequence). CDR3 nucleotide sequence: TGTGCCAGCAGTTTATCCCCGGGTCCTAGCGGGAATGAGCAGTTCTTC. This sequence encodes CASSLSPGPSGNEQFF.

The CDR3 bases are TGTGCCAGCCGTCTCTCCCGAGGGGCGCATGATGGCTACACCTTC. Its protein is CASRLSRGAHDGYTF. This sequence joins TRBV2 and TRBJ1-2; D may be TRBD1 (5 bases). The germline V and J ends were trimmed by 8 bases and 6 bases, with 22 bases remaining between them. The CDR3 covers 15 residues. CDR1 and CDR2 (germline): SNHLY, FYNNEI.

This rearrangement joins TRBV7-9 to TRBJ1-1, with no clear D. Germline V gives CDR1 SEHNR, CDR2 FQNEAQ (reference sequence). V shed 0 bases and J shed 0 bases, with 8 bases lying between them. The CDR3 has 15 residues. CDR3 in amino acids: CASSLAGILNTEAFF. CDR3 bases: TGTGCCAGCAGCTTAGCGGGGATCTTGAACACTGAAGCTTTCTTT.